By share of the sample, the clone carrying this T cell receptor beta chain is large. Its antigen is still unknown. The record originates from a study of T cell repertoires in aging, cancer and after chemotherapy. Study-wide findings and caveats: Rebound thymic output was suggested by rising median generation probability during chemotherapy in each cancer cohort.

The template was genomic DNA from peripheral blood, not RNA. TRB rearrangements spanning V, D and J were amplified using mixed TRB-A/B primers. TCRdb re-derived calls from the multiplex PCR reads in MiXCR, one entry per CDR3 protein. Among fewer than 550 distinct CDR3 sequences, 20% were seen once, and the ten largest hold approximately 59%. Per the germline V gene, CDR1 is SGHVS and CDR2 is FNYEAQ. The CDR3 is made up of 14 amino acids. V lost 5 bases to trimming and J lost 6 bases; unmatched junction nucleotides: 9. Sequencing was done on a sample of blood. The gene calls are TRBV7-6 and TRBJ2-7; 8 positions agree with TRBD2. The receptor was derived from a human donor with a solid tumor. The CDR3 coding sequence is TGTGCCAGCAGCCCCCCCGGGAGGGCCTCCGAGCAGTACTTC. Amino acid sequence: CASSPPGRASEQYF.